Each of the 5 T cell receptor beta chains below was sequenced from the same sample in a study of CD8+ T cells in alopecia areata. RNA extraction and reverse transcription yielded cDNA as sequencing template. Profiling relied on immunoSEQ multiplex PCR, and the TCRdb table lists in-frame clones only, not all of them. Among about 30,000 clones listed, roughly 60% were seen once. Sequencing used NKG2D-high CD8+ T cells sorted from blood. These receptors all stem from a human donor with alopecia areata.

The rearrangement joins TRBV4-2 to TRBJ2-7, with no clear D. CDR3 length equals 13 residues. V lost 1 base, J lost 4 bases, and 8 bases lay in between. Germline-derived CDR1 and CDR2 are LGHNA and YNFKEQ. The CDR3 nucleotides read TGTGCCAGCAGCCAAGTCCTAGGTTACGAGCAGTACTTC. It specifies CASSQVLGYEQYF.

The count of this clone is one. The chain is built from TRBV28 and TRBJ2-2; 8 nucleotides agree with TRBD1. CDR3 length: 18 amino acids. In germline, CDR1 is MDHEN, CDR2 SYDVKM. V shed 6 bases, J shed 7 bases, and the junction held 19 bases outside the gene matches. CDR3 amino acids: CASSSLFGTGPLVGELFF. The CDR3 bases are TGTGCCAGCAGCTCCCTCTTCGGGACAGGTCCTCTCGTCGGGGAGCTGTTTTTT.

The rearrangement uses TRBV2 and TRBJ1-1, with 10 nucleotides matching TRBD1. Germline CDR1 SNHLY, CDR2 FYNNEI. The V and J ends lost 5 bases and 6 bases, in that order; junction bases with no gene match: 3. The CDR3 contains 13 residues. CDR3 region: CASSWTGGAEAFF. The CDR3 region has the DNA TGTGCCAGCAGTTGGACAGGGGGAGCTGAAGCTTTCTTT. The full variable domain, with the rest looked up from reference TRBV2 and TRBJ1-1, is EPEVTQTPSHQVTQMGQEVILRCVPISNHLYFYWYRQILGQKVEFLVSFYNNEISEKSEIFDDQFSVERPDGSNFTLKIRSTKLEDSAMYFCASSWTGGAEAFFGQGTRLTVV.

This clone appeared a few times. This CDR3 is CASISEKNIQYF. The CDR3 DNA reads as TGTGCCAGCATCTCGGAAAAAAACATTCAGTACTTC. This chain links TRBV28 with TRBJ2-4; D remains unclear. The CDR3 sequence is 12 residues long. Trimming pared 7 bases from V and 4 bases from J, leaving 8 bases between. The germline V gene has CDR1 MDHEN and CDR2 SYDVKM.

The rearrangement joins TRBV14 to TRBJ2-1, with D tentatively TRBD1 or TRBD2 (5 bases each). This CDR3 contains 14 residues. Germline CDR1 is SGHDN and CDR2 is FVKESK. V lost 0 bases and J 16 bases, leaving 19 bases between the germline ends. The CDR3 protein is CASSQDGTQGQTFF. CDR3 in DNA: TGTGCCAGCAGCCAAGATGGGACGCAGGGCCAGACTTTCTTC.